Below, 17 T cell receptor beta chains from the same sample are listed, as sequenced in a study of OX40 agonist ivuxolimab in advanced cancers. Libraries were prepared by immunoSEQ multiplex PCR; TCRdb keeps only in-frame clonotypes and omits some of them. This sample has under 95,000 clones, with about nine tenths found just once. The sample here was CD4+ or CD8+ T cells sorted from blood, taken in a trial of the OX40 agonist ivuxolimab. Receptors originate from an adult with an advanced solid tumor such as melanoma, head and neck, liver or kidney cancer.

The CDR3 DNA is TGTGCCTGGGCGACGGCAGGCTTGCCGTTCTTC. Translating gives CAWATAGLPFF. This chain joins TRBV30 and TRBJ2-1, with no clear D. This CDR3 spans 11 amino acids. Germline CDR1 and CDR2: GTSNPN and SVGIG (reference sequence). V was cut by 5 bases and J by 15 bases, with 17 bases left in between.

The V and J genes are TRBV2 and TRBJ2-7; maybe TRBD2 (5 bases). Germline CDR1 and CDR2: SNHLY and FYNNEI. The CDR3 loop spans 14 amino acids. V shed 4 bases and J shed 5 bases, with 15 bases lying between them. The CDR3 DNA follows: TGTGCCAGCAGTGCCCTCCGGGGTGCCCACGAGCAGTACTTC. Amino acids: CASSALRGAHEQYF.

The chain employs TRBV5-1 and TRBJ1-1; D not resolved. CDR1 and CDR2 from the germline V gene are SGHRS and YFSETQ. Between the trimmed V and J ends, which lost 4 bases and 1 base, there was a span of 5 bases. The CDR3 is 12 residues long. Here the CDR3 DNA reads TGCGCCAGCAGCAAACAGAACACTGAAGCTTTCTTT. Translating it yields CASSKQNTEAFF.

The J gene is TRBJ2-1, the V gene TRBV7-9; 8 nucleotides agree with TRBD2. The CDR3 is 14 residues long. Germline CDR1 SEHNR, CDR2 FQNEAQ (reference sequence). V dropped 1 base and J dropped 6; count of bases not matched to a gene: 2. CDR3 DNA sequence: TGTGCCAGCAGCTTAGGGGGGACTAGCAATGAGCAGTTCTTC. Protein sequence: CASSLGGTSNEQFF. Using reference TRBV7-9 and TRBJ2-1 for the parts outside the CDR3, the full variable domain is DTGVSQNPRHKITKRGQNVTFRCDPISEHNRLYWYRQTLGQGPEFLTYFQNEAQLEKSRLLSDRFSAERPKGSFSTLEIQRTEQGDSAMYLCASSLGGTSNEQFFGPGTRLTVL.

The genes are TRBV10-3 and TRBJ1-4; perhaps TRBD1 as D (6 bases). Trimming cost V 3 bases and J 8 bases, with 10 bases left between them. Germline V gives CDR1 ENHRY, CDR2 SYGVKD. This CDR3 comprises 13 residues. In DNA, the CDR3 is TGTGCCATCAGTGACAGGGGAGGGGAAAAACTGTTTTTT. Its translation: CAISDRGGEKLFF.

The chain links TRBV6-5 to TRBJ2-1; a possible D gene is TRBD2 (5 bases). This CDR3 is built from 15 residues. Trimming left V 6 bases short and J 0 bases short, with 12 bases between. Germline CDR1 MNHEY, CDR2 SVGAGI. CDR3 sequence (DNA): TGTGCCAGCAGCGTTACTGGGAGCTCCTACAATGAGCAGTTCTTC. Translation: CASSVTGSSYNEQFF.

The chain uses TRBV14 and TRBJ2-3; possibly TRBD1 or TRBD2 for D (6 bases each). V lost 2 bases to trimming and J lost 6 bases, with 21 bases between them. From germline, CDR1 is SGHDN and CDR2 FVKESK. There are 17 residues in the CDR3. The CDR3 sequence: CASSQMRTMVGADTQYF. In DNA form, the CDR3 reads TGTGCCAGCAGCCAAATGCGGACTATGGTGGGGGCTGATACGCAGTATTTT.

This chain links TRBV19 with TRBJ2-5, with TRBD2 matching over 7 bases. J gave up 2 bases and V 1 base, and 7 bases lay outside the gene matches. In germline, CDR1 is LNHDA, CDR2 SQIVND (reference sequence). This CDR3 is 16 amino acids long. CDR3: CASSIARGGRQETQYF. CDR3 DNA sequence: TGTGCCAGTAGTATAGCACGGGGAGGGCGTCAAGAGACCCAGTACTTC.

The genes are TRBV16 and TRBJ1-3; D is unclear. Between the trimmed V and J ends, which lost 0 bases and 2 bases, there was a span of 5 bases. Germline V CDR1 and CDR2: KGHSY, FQNENV. The CDR3 spans 14 residues. The CDR3 DNA reads as TGTGCCAGCAGCCAATCCACCCCTGGAAACACCATATATTTT. This encodes CASSQSTPGNTIYF.

The rearrangement uses TRBV28 and TRBJ2-7, with D tentatively TRBD2 (5 bases). Trimming took off 6 bases at V and 7 bases at J, with 13 bases between the two ends. This CDR3 has 12 residues. Germline V lookup: CDR1 MDHEN, CDR2 SYDVKM. The CDR3 bases are TGTGCCAGCAGCACTAGGCGCTTGGAGCAGTACTTC. Amino acids: CASSTRRLEQYF.

The chain joins TRBV21-1 to TRBJ2-1; the D call in the table, TRBD2, was not verified against the DNA. TRBV21-1 is annotated as a pseudogene. This CDR3 is 19 amino acids long. The DNA of the CDR3 is TGTGCCAGCAGCAAAAAAAATTCAGCGAGGGAGTTAGCTAACAATGAGCAGTTCTTC. This translates into CASSKKNSARELANNEQFF.

The V and J genes are TRBV4-2 and TRBJ2-1; 11 bases are a match to TRBD2. CDR1 and CDR2 (germline): LGHNA, YNFKEQ. The CDR3 extends over 15 amino acids. The V gene end was trimmed by 2 bases and the J gene end by 5 bases; junction bases not matched to a gene: 2. The chain's CDR3 is CASSQPGLADNEQFF. DNA for the CDR3: TGTGCCAGCAGCCAACCGGGACTAGCGGACAATGAGCAGTTCTTC.

The chain combines TRBV28 with TRBJ2-1, with 12 bases that match TRBD2. V was clipped by 7 bases and J by 0 bases; unmatched bases: 10. This CDR3 is built from 18 residues. Germline loops: CDR1 MDHEN, CDR2 SYDVKM. The CDR3 coding sequence is TGTGCCAGCACCGTGGGACTAGCGGGCTGGGGCTCCTACAATGAGCAGTTCTTC. It encodes CASTVGLAGWGSYNEQFF.

This chain uses TRBV4-1 with TRBJ1-1, with a tentative D call TRBD1 (6 bases). The germline V and J ends were trimmed by 5 bases and 8 bases, with 15 bases remaining between them. Looked up from germline, CDR1 is MGHRA and CDR2 is YSYEKL. This CDR3 spans 13 amino acids. CDR3 amino acids: CASSYAGGREAFF. The CDR3 DNA reads TGCGCCAGCAGCTATGCGGGGGGCAGGGAAGCTTTCTTT.

In the case of this clone: Different DNA sequences within this sample yield the same CDR3. This chain links TRBV5-1 with TRBJ2-1; D possibly corresponds to TRBD1 (6 bases). V shed 2 bases and J shed 5 bases, with 11 bases lying between them. Germline CDR1 and CDR2: SGHRS and YFSETQ. This CDR3 is 14 amino acids long. CDR3 bases: TGCGCCAGCAGCTTCGGACAGCTACACAATGAGCAGTTCTTC. Amino acid sequence: CASSFGQLHNEQFF.

V gene TRBV10-2 combines with J gene TRBJ1-6; D possibly corresponds to TRBD1 (5 bases). Trimming removed 3 bases at V and 10 bases at J, with 16 bases between. Germline assignment: CDR1 WSHSY and CDR2 SAAADI. The CDR3 consists of 15 residues. The CDR3 bases are TGCGCCAGCAGTGATGAGGGGCTCCCAGGCTCACCCCTCCACTTT. Encoded protein: CASSDEGLPGSPLHF.

The rearrangement joins TRBV6-1 to TRBJ1-6; D call uncertain. Germline lookup yields CDR1 MNHNS and CDR2 SASEGT. This CDR3 comprises 18 residues. The V end lost 4 bases, the J end lost 0 bases, and 16 bases lay between the germline ends. The CDR3 sequence: CASSGPTRESSYNSPLHF. The DNA of the CDR3 is TGTGCCAGCAGTGGCCCCACTAGGGAGAGCTCCTATAATTCACCCCTCCACTTT.